This T cell receptor beta chain was recorded in a study of early T cells in non-severe SARS-CoV-2 infection. The CDR3 is 14 residues long. Looked up from germline, CDR1 is MDHEN and CDR2 is SYDVKM. The junction had 8 bases not matched to a gene; V was cut back by 10 bases and J by 0 bases. Individual cDNA molecules were tagged with unique molecular identifiers. TCRdb re-analysed the 5' RACE reads in MiXCR, keeping a single row per CDR3 protein. This table holds some 64,000 distinct CDR3 sequences, under 15% found once. This clonotype turned up a few times. The rearrangement links TRBV28 to TRBJ2-7; the match to TRBD1 covers 8 bases. The sequenced sample consisted of whole blood. This receptor was obtained from an adult who was a healthcare worker with PCR-confirmed SARS-CoV-2 infection or an uninfected control (not recorded which). CDR3 sequence reads: CAILGQGNSYEQYF. In nucleotides, the CDR3 is TGTGCCATCCTCGGACAGGGTAACTCCTACGAGCAGTACTTC.